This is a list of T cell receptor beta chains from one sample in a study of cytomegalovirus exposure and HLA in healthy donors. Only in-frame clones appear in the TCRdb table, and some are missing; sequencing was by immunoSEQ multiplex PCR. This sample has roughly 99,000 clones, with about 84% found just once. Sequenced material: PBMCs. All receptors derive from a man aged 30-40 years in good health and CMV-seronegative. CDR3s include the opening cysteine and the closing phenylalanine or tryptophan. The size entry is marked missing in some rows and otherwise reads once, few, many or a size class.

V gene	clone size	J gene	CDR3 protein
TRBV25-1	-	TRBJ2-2	CASSGRDTGELFF
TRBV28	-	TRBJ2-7	CASSLTSVSYEQYF
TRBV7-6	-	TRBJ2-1	CASSLIKGVNEQFF
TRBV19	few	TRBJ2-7	CASSIGLAPDEQYF
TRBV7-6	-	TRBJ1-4	CASSEGGRRGEKLFF
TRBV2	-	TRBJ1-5	CASSDRPHSNQPQHF
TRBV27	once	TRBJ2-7	CASRPGQGTYEQYF
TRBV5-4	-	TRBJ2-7	CASSLTGTYEQYF
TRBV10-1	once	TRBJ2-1	CASTPGGTNNHEQFF
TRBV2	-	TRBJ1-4	CASRNRDRSEKLFF
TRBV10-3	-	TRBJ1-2	CAISGGRNYGYTF
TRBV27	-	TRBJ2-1	CASAPGTSIHEQFF
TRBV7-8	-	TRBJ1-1	CASSQGGDVTEAFF
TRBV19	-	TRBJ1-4	CASRGGANEKLFF
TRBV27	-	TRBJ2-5	CASRRPSGTQYF
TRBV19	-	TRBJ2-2	CASSIWGLNTGELFF
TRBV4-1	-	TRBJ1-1	CASSQTPPTALNTEAFF
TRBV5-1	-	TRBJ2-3	CASSAGPSTDTQYF
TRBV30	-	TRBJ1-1	CAWWGRDRGSYFTEAFF
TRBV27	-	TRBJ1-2	CASSLTANYGYTF
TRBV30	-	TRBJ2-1	CAWSAGLFNEQFF
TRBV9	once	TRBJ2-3	CASSGTGAGDTQYF
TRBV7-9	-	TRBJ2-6	CASSSRDSLSGANVLTF
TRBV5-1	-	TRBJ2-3	CASSRRTGDTDTQYF
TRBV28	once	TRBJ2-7	CATARILTLNEQYF
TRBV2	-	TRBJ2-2	CATGTGEVGELFF
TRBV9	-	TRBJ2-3	CASSVTPTDTQYF
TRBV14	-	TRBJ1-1	CASSQVAGSAEAFF
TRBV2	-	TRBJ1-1	CASRAIQGGTEAFF
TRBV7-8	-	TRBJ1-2	CASRPNRDLYGYTF
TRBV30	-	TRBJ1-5	CAWSDGGGSQPQHF
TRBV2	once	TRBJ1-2	CASSELRTGGRYTF
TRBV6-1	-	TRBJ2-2	CASSGGSGVNTGELFF
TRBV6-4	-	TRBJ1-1	CASTGTGWSEAFF
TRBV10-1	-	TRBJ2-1	CASSLTDIQEFF
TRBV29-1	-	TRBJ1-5	CSVVHGTTQHF
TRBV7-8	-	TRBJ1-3	CASSLAPGSGNTIYF
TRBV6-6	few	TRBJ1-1	CASSYPSLTEAFF
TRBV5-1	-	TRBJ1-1	CASGRDSGSTEAFF
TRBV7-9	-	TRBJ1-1	CASSSGQAVLAEAFF
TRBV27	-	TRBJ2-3	CASEDRLADTQYF
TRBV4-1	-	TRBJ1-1	CASSQETGGITEAFF